Listed below are T cell receptor beta chains from one sample, sequenced in a study of cytomegalovirus exposure and HLA in healthy donors. The data were produced by immunoSEQ multiplex PCR, yet TCRdb's version contains in-frame clones alone and is incomplete. The data hold about 180,000 clones, with approximately 82% observed a single time. The specimen sequenced was PBMCs. All receptors derive from a girl aged 2-15 years in good health and CMV-seropositive. Both conserved end residues are part of each CDR3. D genes are given only for firm matches. Size tells how often a clone was seen (once, few, many) or the class of an expanded clone, and some rows leave it out.

D: NA; V: TRBV5-4; J: TRBJ2-3; size: once; DNA: TGTGCCAGCAGCGAGAGGGCAGGGGTATCCCCTAGCACAGATACGCAGTATTTT; CDR3: CASSERAGVSPSTDTQYF
D: NA; V: TRBV9; J: TRBJ2-7; size: NA; DNA: TGTGCCAGCAGCGTAGGGGGGGTCCACGAGCAGTACTTC; CDR3: CASSVGGVHEQYF
D: TRBD1; V: TRBV6-1; J: TRBJ1-2; size: NA; DNA: TGTGCCAGCAGACCGACAGGGGGCTACTATGGCTACACCTTC; CDR3: CASRPTGGYYGYTF
D: NA; V: TRBV10-3; J: TRBJ2-7; size: NA; DNA: TGTGCCATCAGTGAGGGGGAACAGGTCTACGAGCAGTACTTC; CDR3: CAISEGEQVYEQYF
D: NA; V: TRBV9; J: TRBJ1-1; size: NA; DNA: TGTGCCAGCAGCGTAGCTCCCGTCAACACTGAAGCTTTCTTT; CDR3: CASSVAPVNTEAFF
D: NA; V: TRBV6-6; J: TRBJ2-2; size: medium-sized; DNA: TGTGCCAGCAATTTACAGGGACCGGCCGGGGAGCTGTTTTTT; CDR3: CASNLQGPAGELFF
D: TRBD1; V: TRBV11-3; J: TRBJ2-7; size: NA; DNA: TGTGCCAGCAGCTTAGATTTGTTGGACAGGGGATTGGGTGAGCAGTACTTC; CDR3: CASSLDLLDRGLGEQYF
D: TRBD2; V: TRBV11-2; J: TRBJ2-1; size: once; DNA: TGTGCCAGCAGCCTGCTAGCGGGAGGCCATGAGCAGTTCTTC; CDR3: CASSLLAGGHEQFF
D: TRBD2; V: TRBV30; J: TRBJ2-1; size: NA; DNA: TGTGCCTGGGGGGCGGGAGCTATGCAGTTCTTC; CDR3: CAWGAGAMQFF
D: TRBD2; V: TRBV27; J: TRBJ2-1; size: NA; DNA: TGTGCCAGCAGTTTTTCTACCGGGACTAGCGGGAGAAACTACAATGAGCAGTTCTTC; CDR3: CASSFSTGTSGRNYNEQFF
D: NA; V: TRBV27; J: TRBJ2-3; size: once; DNA: TGTGCCAGCAGTTCTCGGCGGAGTACGGATGCAGATACGCAGTATTTT; CDR3: CASSSRRSTDADTQYF
D: TRBD1; V: TRBV25-1; J: TRBJ1-2; size: NA; DNA: TGTGCCAGCGGATCACAGGGGGCCCGTGGCTACACCTTC; CDR3: CASGSQGARGYTF
D: NA; V: TRBV10-3; J: TRBJ1-2; size: NA; DNA: TGTGCCATCAGACCCGGGGAACATGGCTACACCTTC; CDR3: CAIRPGEHGYTF
D: NA; V: TRBV7-3; J: TRBJ2-1; size: NA; DNA: TGTGCCAGCAGCTTCAGGGCAGACAATGAGCAGTTCTTC; CDR3: CASSFRADNEQFF
D: TRBD1; V: TRBV5-1; J: TRBJ2-1; size: NA; DNA: TGCGCCAGCAGCCTTAGGGGACAGGTTGATTACAATGAGCAGTTCTTC; CDR3: CASSLRGQVDYNEQFF
D: NA; V: TRBV20-1; J: TRBJ1-2; size: NA; DNA: TGCAGTGCTAAACATTTCTATGGCTACACCTTC; CDR3: CSAKHFYGYTF
D: TRBD1; V: TRBV7-3; J: TRBJ1-2; size: NA; DNA: TGTGCCAGCAGCTTAGGGACAGGGGCCTATGGCTACACCTTC; CDR3: CASSLGTGAYGYTF
D: TRBD1; V: TRBV13; J: TRBJ2-7; size: NA; DNA: TGTGCCAGCAGCCTCCGCCCGGGACAGGGTATAACATTATCCTACGAGCAGTACTTC; CDR3: CASSLRPGQGITLSYEQYF
D: NA; V: TRBV7-2; J: TRBJ2-2; size: NA; DNA: TGTGCCAGCAGCTTTTCTTACACCGGGGAGCTGTTTTTT; CDR3: CASSFSYTGELFF
D: TRBD1; V: TRBV30; J: TRBJ2-3; size: NA; DNA: TGTGCCTGGAGCCTCGGGACAGGGACGCAGTATTTT; CDR3: CAWSLGTGTQYF
D: NA; V: TRBV9; J: TRBJ2-4; size: NA; DNA: TGTGCCAGCAGCGTAGAGGCGGGGCAGGTGCTGGGCATTCAGTACTTC; CDR3: CASSVEAGQVLGIQYF
D: NA; V: TRBV30; J: TRBJ1-2; size: NA; DNA: TGTGCCTGGAGGGGGGACAAGTCTAACTATGGCTACACCTTC; CDR3: CAWRGDKSNYGYTF
D: NA; V: TRBV6-1; J: TRBJ1-1; size: NA; DNA: TGTGCCATCAGTGAGGTATCATGGTACCGGGTGAACACTGAAGCTTTCTTT; CDR3: CAISEVSWYRVNTEAFF
D: NA; V: TRBV11-1; J: TRBJ1-1; size: NA; DNA: TGTGCCAGCAGCTTAAGGCAGGCGAACACTGAAGCTTTCTTT; CDR3: CASSLRQANTEAFF
D: TRBD2; V: TRBV25-1; J: TRBJ2-4; size: NA; DNA: TGTGCCAGCAGTGACCTAGCGGGGTTGGGCAAAAACATTCAGTACTTC; CDR3: CASSDLAGLGKNIQYF
D: TRBD1; V: TRBV2; J: TRBJ1-4; size: NA; DNA: TGTGCCAGCATGGGCGGGCAGGGGGCGAGGGGTGAAAAACTGTTTTTT; CDR3: CASMGGQGARGEKLFF
D: NA; V: TRBV27; J: TRBJ2-7; size: NA; DNA: TGTGCCAGCAGGGGGATCAGGGTCAACGAGCAGTACTTC; CDR3: CASRGIRVNEQYF
D: NA; V: TRBV4-1; J: TRBJ1-2; size: NA; DNA: TGCGCCAGCAGCCAAGGGGAGGGGGGTTATGGCTACACCTTC; CDR3: CASSQGEGGYGYTF
D: TRBD1; V: TRBV6-1; J: TRBJ1-1; size: few; DNA: TGTGCCAGCAGTGAAGGACAGGGCTACACTGAAGCTTTCTTT; CDR3: CASSEGQGYTEAFF
D: TRBD1; V: TRBV7-3; J: TRBJ2-7; size: NA; DNA: TGTGCCAGCAGCTTAGGACAGGAGAACGAGCAGTACTTC; CDR3: CASSLGQENEQYF
D: NA; V: TRBV2; J: TRBJ2-1; size: NA; DNA: TGTGCCAGTACTTCCCGGGACTCCAATGAGCAGTTCTTC; CDR3: CASTSRDSNEQFF